This paragraph covers one T cell receptor beta chain sequence. CDR3 size: 14 residues. In germline, CDR1 is LGHDT, CDR2 YNNKEL (reference sequence). The V and J ends lost 4 bases and 8 bases respectively, with 15 bases between them. This entry comes from a study of T cell responses to AZD1222 COVID-19 vaccine. Sequencing was performed with immunoSEQ multiplex PCR; in TCRdb, only in-frame clones are kept and a portion is missing. The data show around 150,000 clones, about 91% seen once. The receptor was isolated from an adult in good health. Sequencing was performed on peripheral blood, taken on day 0 of MenACWY control vaccination. This chain uses TRBV3-1 (or the pseudogene TRBV3-2) with TRBJ2-1; possibly TRBD1 or TRBD2 for D (5 bases each). In DNA form, the CDR3 reads TGTGCCAGCAGCCTTCGGGGCAGGCCACATGAGCAGTTCTTC. Translated: CASSLRGRPHEQFF.